This TCR beta chain comes out of a study of blood T cell repertoires in COVID-19. Looking at the study overall: COVID-19 samples, acute and convalescent, were from the United States, Italy and Spain. Sources were T cells, B-cell-depleted T cells, or PBMCs; the material itself was cDNA or gDNA.

The CDR3 length is 14 residues. Trimming cost V 3 bases and J 10 bases, with 13 bases left between them. Germline V CDR1 and CDR2: LGHDT, YNNKEL (reference sequence). Per the authors' pipeline: Using reference gene primer amplification, nucleated cell counts were estimated. Only in-frame clones appear in the TCRdb table, and some are missing; sequencing was by immunoSEQ multiplex PCR. For V, J and clone size, that table is used; D and trimming come from the DNA. The repertoire has some 150,000 clones, more than 70% of them found once; the top ten carry approximately 3%. Sequencing was performed on peripheral blood. The receptor was derived from a man aged 55 to 70 with acute or convalescent COVID-19. The genes are TRBV3-1 (or the pseudogene TRBV3-2) and TRBJ1-6, with D maybe TRBD1 (6 bases). The CDR3 sequence is CASSQRDRNSPLHF. CDR3 sequence (DNA): TGTGCCAGCAGCCAGAGAGACAGGAACTCACCCCTCCACTTT.